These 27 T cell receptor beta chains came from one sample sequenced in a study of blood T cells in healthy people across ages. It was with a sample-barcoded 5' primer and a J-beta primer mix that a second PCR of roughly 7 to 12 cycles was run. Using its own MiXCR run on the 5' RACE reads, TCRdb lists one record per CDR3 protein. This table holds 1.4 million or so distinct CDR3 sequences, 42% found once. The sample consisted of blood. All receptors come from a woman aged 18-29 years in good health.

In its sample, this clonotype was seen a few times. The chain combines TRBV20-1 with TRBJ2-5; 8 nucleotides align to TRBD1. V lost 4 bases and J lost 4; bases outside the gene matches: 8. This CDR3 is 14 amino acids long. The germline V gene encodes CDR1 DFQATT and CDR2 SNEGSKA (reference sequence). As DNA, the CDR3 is TGCAGTGCTATTCCCGGGACAGGACGAGAGACCCAGTACTTC. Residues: CSAIPGTGRETQYF.

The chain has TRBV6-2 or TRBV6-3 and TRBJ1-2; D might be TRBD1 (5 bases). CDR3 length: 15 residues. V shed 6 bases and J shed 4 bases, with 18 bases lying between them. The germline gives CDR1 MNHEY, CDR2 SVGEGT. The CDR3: CASRPQGRLIYGYTF. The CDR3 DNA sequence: TGTGCCAGCAGACCCCAGGGACGGTTGATCTATGGCTACACCTTC.

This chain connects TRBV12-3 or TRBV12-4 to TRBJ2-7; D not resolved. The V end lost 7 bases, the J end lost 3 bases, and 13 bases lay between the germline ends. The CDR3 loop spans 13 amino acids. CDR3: CASTLGWNYEQYF. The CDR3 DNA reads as TGTGCCAGCACCCTAGGATGGAACTACGAGCAGTACTTC.

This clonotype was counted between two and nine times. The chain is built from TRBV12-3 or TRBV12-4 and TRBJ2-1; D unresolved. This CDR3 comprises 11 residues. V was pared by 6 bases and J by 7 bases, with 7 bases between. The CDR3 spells CASRIINEQFF. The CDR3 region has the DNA TGTGCCAGCAGGATTATAAATGAGCAGTTCTTC.

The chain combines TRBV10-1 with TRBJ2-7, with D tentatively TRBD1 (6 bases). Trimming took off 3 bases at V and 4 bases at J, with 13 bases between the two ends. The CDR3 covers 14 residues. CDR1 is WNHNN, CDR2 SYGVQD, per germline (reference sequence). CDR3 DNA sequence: TGCGCCAGCAGTGACCTCGGGACAAATTACGAGCAGTACTTC. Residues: CASSDLGTNYEQYF.

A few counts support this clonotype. The CDR3 coding sequence is TGCAGTGCTAGGAGTCTGGCAAAAGCCACAGATACGCAGTATTTT. This encodes CSARSLAKATDTQYF. This chain connects TRBV20-1 to TRBJ2-3; no reliable D call. In germline, CDR1 is DFQATT, CDR2 SNEGSKA (reference sequence). This CDR3 comprises 15 residues. The V gene lost 3 bases and the J gene lost 2 bases, with 15 bases spanning the gap.

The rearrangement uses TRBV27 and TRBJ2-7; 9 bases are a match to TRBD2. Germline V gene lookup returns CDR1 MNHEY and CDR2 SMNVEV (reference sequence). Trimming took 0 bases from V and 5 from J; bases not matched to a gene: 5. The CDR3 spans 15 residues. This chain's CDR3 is CASSLSGGGGDEQYF. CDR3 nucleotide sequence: TGTGCCAGCAGTTTATCCGGCGGGGGGGGGGACGAGCAGTACTTC.

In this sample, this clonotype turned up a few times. The CDR3 DNA sequence: TGTGCCACCAGTGATTCCGGGGCCCTGGAGACCCAGTACTTC. Translation: CATSDSGALETQYF. The chain couples TRBV24-1 to TRBJ2-7; D tentatively fits TRBD1 or TRBD2 (5 bases each). The J call may be incorrect, as the DNA end agrees better with TRBJ2-5. This CDR3 region has 14 residues. Germline-derived CDR1 and CDR2 are KGHDR and SFDVKD.

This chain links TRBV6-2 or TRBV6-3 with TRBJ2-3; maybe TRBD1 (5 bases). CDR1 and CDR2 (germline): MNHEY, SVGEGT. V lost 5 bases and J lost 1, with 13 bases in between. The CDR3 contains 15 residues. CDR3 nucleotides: TGTGCCAGCAGTCCTCATGACAGAGGCACAGATACGCAGTATTTT. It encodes CASSPHDRGTDTQYF.

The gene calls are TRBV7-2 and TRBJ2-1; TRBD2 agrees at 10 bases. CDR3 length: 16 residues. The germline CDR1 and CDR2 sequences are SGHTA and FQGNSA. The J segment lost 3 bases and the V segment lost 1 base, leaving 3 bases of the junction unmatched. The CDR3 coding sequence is TGTGCCAGCAGCTTAGTGAGCGGGGGGGGCTACAATGAGCAGTTCTTC. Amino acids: CASSLVSGGGYNEQFF.

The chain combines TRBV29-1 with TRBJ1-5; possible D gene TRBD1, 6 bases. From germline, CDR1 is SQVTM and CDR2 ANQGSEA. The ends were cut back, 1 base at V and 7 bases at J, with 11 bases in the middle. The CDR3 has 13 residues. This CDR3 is CSVEGSRGQPQHF. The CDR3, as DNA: TGCAGCGTTGAAGGGAGCAGGGGACAGCCCCAGCATTTT.

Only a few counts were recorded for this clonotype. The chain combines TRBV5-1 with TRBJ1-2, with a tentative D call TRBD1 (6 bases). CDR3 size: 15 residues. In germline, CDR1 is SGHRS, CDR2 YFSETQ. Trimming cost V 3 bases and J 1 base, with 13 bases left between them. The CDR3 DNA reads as TGCGCCAGCAGCTCAACAGGGATCCTTAACTATGGCTACACCTTC. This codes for CASSSTGILNYGYTF.

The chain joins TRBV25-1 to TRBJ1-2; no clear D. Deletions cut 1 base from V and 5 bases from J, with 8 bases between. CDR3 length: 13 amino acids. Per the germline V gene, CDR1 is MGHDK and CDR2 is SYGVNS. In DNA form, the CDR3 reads TGTGCCAGCAGTGAATTGGGCCAGTATGGCTACACCTTC. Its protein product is CASSELGQYGYTF.

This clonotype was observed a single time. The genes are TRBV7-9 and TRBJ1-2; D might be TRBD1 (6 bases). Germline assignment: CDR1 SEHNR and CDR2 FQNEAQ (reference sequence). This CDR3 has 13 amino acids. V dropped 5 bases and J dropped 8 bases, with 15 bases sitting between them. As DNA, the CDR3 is TGTGCCAGCAGCCCCCGGACAGAGAGCGGCTACACCTTC. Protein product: CASSPRTESGYTF.

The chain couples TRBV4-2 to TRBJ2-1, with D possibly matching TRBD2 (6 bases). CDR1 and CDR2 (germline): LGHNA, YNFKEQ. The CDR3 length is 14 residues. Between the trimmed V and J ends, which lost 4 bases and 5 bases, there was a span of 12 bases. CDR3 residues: CASSRLGLDNEQFF. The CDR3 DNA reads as TGTGCCAGCAGCCGGTTGGGACTGGACAATGAGCAGTTCTTC.

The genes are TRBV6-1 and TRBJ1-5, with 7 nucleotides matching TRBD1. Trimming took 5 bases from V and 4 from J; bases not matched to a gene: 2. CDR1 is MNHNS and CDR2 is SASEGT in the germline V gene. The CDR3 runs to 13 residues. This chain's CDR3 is CASSKGANQPQHF. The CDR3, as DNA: TGTGCCAGCAGTAAGGGGGCAAATCAGCCCCAGCATTTT.

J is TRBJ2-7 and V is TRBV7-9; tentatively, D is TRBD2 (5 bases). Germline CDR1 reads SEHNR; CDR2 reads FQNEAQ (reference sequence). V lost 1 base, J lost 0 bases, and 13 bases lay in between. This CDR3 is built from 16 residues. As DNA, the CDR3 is TGTGCCAGCAGCTTAGTCAGGACTTCGAGCTCCTACGAGCAGTACTTC. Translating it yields CASSLVRTSSSYEQYF.

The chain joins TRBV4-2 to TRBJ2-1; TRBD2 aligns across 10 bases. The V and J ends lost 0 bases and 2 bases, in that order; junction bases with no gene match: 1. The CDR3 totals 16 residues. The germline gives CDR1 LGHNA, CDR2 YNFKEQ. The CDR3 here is CASSQDSGRAYNEQFF. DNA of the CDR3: TGTGCCAGCAGCCAAGACAGCGGGAGGGCCTACAATGAGCAGTTCTTC.

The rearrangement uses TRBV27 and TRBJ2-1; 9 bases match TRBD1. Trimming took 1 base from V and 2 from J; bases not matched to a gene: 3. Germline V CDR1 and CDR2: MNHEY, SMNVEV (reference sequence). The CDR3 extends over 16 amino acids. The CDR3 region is CASSLFTGGAYNEQFF. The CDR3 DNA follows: TGTGCCAGCAGTTTATTTACAGGGGGCGCCTACAATGAGCAGTTCTTC.

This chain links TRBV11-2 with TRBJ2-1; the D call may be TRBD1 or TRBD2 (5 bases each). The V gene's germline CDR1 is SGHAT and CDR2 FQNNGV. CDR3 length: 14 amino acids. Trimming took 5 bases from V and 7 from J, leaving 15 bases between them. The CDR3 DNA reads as TGTGCCAGCAGCCCGTGGGGGTCTCAGAATGAGCAGTTCTTC. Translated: CASSPWGSQNEQFF.

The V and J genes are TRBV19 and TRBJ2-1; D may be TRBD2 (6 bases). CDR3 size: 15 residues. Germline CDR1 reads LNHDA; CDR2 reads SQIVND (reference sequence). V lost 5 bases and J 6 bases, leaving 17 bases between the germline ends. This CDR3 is CASSPTSSMPNEQFF. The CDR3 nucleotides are TGTGCCAGTAGTCCGACTAGTAGCATGCCCAATGAGCAGTTCTTC. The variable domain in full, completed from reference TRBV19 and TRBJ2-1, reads DGGITQSPKYLFRKEGQNVTLSCEQNLNHDAMYWYRQDPGQGLRLIYYSQIVNDFQKGDIAEGYSVSREKKESFPLTVTSAQKNPTAFYLCASSPTSSMPNEQFFGPGTRLTVL.

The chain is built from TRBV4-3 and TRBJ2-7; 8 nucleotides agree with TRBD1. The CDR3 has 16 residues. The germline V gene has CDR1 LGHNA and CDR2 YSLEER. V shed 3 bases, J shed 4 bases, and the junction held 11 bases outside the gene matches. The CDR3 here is CASSHYPGGDQYEQYF. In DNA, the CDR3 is TGCGCCAGCAGCCATTACCCAGGGGGCGATCAATACGAGCAGTACTTC.

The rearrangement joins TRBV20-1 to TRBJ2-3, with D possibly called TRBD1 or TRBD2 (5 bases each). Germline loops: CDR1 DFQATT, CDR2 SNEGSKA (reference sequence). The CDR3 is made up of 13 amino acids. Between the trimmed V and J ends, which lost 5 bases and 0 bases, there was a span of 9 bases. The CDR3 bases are TGCAGTGCTTTCCGGGACAGCACAGATACGCAGTATTTT. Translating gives CSAFRDSTDTQYF.

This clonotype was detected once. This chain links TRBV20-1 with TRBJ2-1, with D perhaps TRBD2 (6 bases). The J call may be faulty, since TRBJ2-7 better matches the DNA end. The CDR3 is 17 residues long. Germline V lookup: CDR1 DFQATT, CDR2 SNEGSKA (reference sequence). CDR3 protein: CSARSAAWGTSYNEQYF. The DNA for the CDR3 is TGCAGTGCTAGGTCGGCGGCTTGGGGGACTTCGTACAATGAGCAGTACTTC.

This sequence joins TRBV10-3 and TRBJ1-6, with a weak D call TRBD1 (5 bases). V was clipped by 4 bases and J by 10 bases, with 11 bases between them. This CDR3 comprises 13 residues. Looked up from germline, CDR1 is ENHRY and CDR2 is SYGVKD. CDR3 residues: CAISGRKGSPLHF. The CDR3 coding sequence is TGTGCCATCAGTGGCAGGAAGGGGTCACCCCTCCACTTT.

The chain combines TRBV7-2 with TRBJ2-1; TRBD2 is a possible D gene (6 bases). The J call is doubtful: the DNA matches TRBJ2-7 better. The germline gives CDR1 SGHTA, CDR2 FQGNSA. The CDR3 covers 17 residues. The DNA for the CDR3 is TGTGCCAGCAGCTTAGATTTGCGGGGTACTGCCTACAATGAGCAGTACTTC. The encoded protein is CASSLDLRGTAYNEQYF.

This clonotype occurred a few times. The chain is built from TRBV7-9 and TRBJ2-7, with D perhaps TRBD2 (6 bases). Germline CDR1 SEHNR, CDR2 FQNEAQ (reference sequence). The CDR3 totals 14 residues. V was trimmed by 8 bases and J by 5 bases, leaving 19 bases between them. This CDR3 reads CASLDGGNPDEQYF. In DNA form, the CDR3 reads TGTGCCAGCCTTGATGGAGGGAATCCGGACGAGCAGTACTTC.